This record looks at one T cell receptor beta chain sequence and its context. A much larger clone differs from this one at a single base, so this may be a read error. This entry belongs to a study of T cells in Graves' hyperthyroidism and ophthalmopathy. Study context: Any treatment followed the collection of peripheral blood at initial diagnosis.

The ends lost 4 bases at V and 3 bases at J; junction bases unmatched: 9. This CDR3 has 17 residues. The V gene's germline CDR1 is SGHAT and CDR2 FQNNGV. Researchers amplified the TCR beta CDR3 regions from RNA transcripts. Using the HTBI primer set, a first-round RT-PCR was run on the TCR CDR3. Using its own MiXCR run on the multiplex PCR reads, TCRdb lists one record per CDR3 protein. This repertoire shows 300,000 to 400,000 distinct CDR3 sequences, roughly 20% found once; its top ten account for about 49%. Hyperthyroidism in the patients, aged 18 to 65, was newly diagnosed and under 2 months in duration.

Sequencing input: blood. The chain carries TRBV11-2 and TRBJ2-2; 9 bases are a match to TRBD2. The TCR comes from a woman between 50 and 59 years old with Graves' hyperthyroidism. DNA of the CDR3: TGTGCCAGCAGCTCAAGGGCTAGCGGGATTTACACCGGGGAGCTGTTTTTT. Its protein product is CASSSRASGIYTGELFF.